The rows below give T cell receptor beta chains drawn from one sample of a study of blood T cell repertoires in COVID-19. Here immunoSEQ multiplex PCR was the method, and the copy in TCRdb shows in-frame clones only, minus some. This table has some 100,000 clones, 70% to 90% appearing once. Sequenced material: peripheral blood. Every receptor here comes from a human donor in a cohort sampled during active COVID-19. Both conserved end residues are trimmed from each CDR3. Not all rows give a size; the values are once, few, many and, for expanded clones, a class.

v_gene	j_gene	abundance	CDR3aa
TRBV6-5	TRBJ2-7	NA	ASTRTSGRGEQY
TRBV24-1	TRBJ2-7	NA	ATSDTGQGTSYEQY
TRBV5-1	TRBJ2-1	NA	ASSGRDSQSPTFYNEQF
TRBV9	TRBJ2-5	NA	ASSVGILAGGLGGETQY
TRBV5-4	TRBJ2-5	NA	ASSLGPGLAPRRGEETQY
TRBV4-2	TRBJ1-3	NA	ASSLGQGSSGNTIY
TRBV10-3	TRBJ1-5	NA	AISEQGAGGNQPQH
TRBV4-2	TRBJ2-3	NA	ASSQQGGTLSTDTQY
TRBV6-4	TRBJ1-2	NA	ASSDGERGYT
TRBV19	TRBJ2-1	NA	ATLAASGHNEQF
TRBV12-5	TRBJ1-2	NA	ASGPGYPPRDRGSYGYT
TRBV20-1	TRBJ1-6	NA	SASQPGQNSPLH
TRBV10-3	TRBJ1-5	NA	AISGTGLDNQPQH
TRBV11-3	TRBJ2-5	NA	ASSLDHAWETQY
TRBV27	TRBJ2-1	NA	ASSPGSTGQEQF
TRBV4-1	TRBJ1-2	NA	ASSQDRMSVLYGYT
TRBV9	TRBJ1-1	NA	ASSVGRTLNTEAF
TRBV19	TRBJ2-5	NA	ASRPQGLQTQY
TRBV7-2	TRBJ2-3	NA	ASSLLMGGSADTQY
TRBV7-9	TRBJ2-2	NA	ASSLIQVLAGMNTGELF
TRBV7-3	TRBJ1-6	NA	ASSSTQGSSPLH
TRBV11-2	TRBJ2-7	NA	ASRRTGGSYEQY
TRBV7-9	TRBJ1-2	NA	ASSLGPDREDYGYT
TRBV6-5	TRBJ1-4	NA	ASRGQGGILF
TRBV7-3	TRBJ1-5	NA	ASSLGQKGGGNQPQH
TRBV3-1/TRBV3-2	TRBJ1-2	NA	ASSTREGHYT
TRBV7-9	TRBJ1-1	NA	ASSQKGGFTEAF
TRBV5-1	TRBJ2-5	NA	ASSSGSGETQY
TRBV13	TRBJ1-2	few	ASSLGGRDYGYT
TRBV11-1	TRBJ2-4	NA	ASSLDSNKNIQY
TRBV27	TRBJ2-5	few	ASSADYEETQY
TRBV4-2	TRBJ2-7	NA	ASRPKPSTQGIPYEQY
TRBV19	TRBJ2-7	NA	ASRRAADPTYEQY
TRBV6-5	TRBJ1-1	NA	ASTVDRVRTEAF
TRBV11-1	TRBJ2-1	few	ASSLAVSSGYNEQF
TRBV4-1	TRBJ2-3	NA	ASSTGGLSGDTQY
TRBV7-9	TRBJ1-1	NA	ASSYHRGNTEAF
TRBV15	TRBJ2-3	NA	ATSRLGQGVDTQY
TRBV6-5	TRBJ2-5	NA	ASRGHYQETQY
TRBV5-1	TRBJ1-5	NA	ASSPGQGLSPNQPQH
TRBV27	TRBJ2-6	NA	ASSFLQGGGANVLT
TRBV6-2/TRBV6-3	TRBJ2-7	NA	ASRPRLAGGPQRLYEQY
TRBV4-3	TRBJ2-6	NA	ASSQLVHSTSPVGANVLT
TRBV11-3	TRBJ1-1	NA	ASSIHRGQAEAF